This TCR beta chain was sequenced in a study of persistence of HIV-infected CD4 T cells. Study-level results: Degenerate expanded CDR3beta sequences were enriched among CMV- and Gag-responding cells.

An overlapping HIV-1 Gag peptide pool stimulated these cells at roughly 1 ug/peptide/mL. Sorting selected CD4+ T cells upregulating both CD40 ligand and CD69. Stimulated PBMCs had first been depleted of CD8+ T cells. Anti-CD28/CD49d costimulation, CD40-blocking antibody and enfuvirtide were given to CD8-depleted PBMCs for roughly 20 hours. Worth noting for this clone: Its antigen is not identified.

Sequencing used immunoSEQ version 4 in survey mode. Assay: immunoSEQ multiplex PCR; the TCRdb copy retains only in-frame clones and omits some. The repertoire consists of almost 20,000 clones, with 65% occurring once and the leading ten covering around 1.8%. Source: CD4+ T cells sorted from PBMCs after 18-hour stimulation, taken from a patient who received antiretroviral therapy. The sequence derives from an adult woman with HIV who was CMV-seropositive.

The CDR3 nucleotides read TGTGCCAGCAGGGGAGGAGGGGGGAACACTGAAGCTTTCTTT. Translation gives CASRGGGGNTEAFF. V gene TRBV2 combines with J gene TRBJ1-1; possible D gene TRBD1, 6 bases. V lost 6 bases and J 1 base, leaving 12 bases between the germline ends. This CDR3 has 14 amino acids. The germline V gene encodes CDR1 SNHLY and CDR2 FYNNEI.